This passage covers 27 T cell receptor beta chains from one sample sequenced in a study of long-term antiretroviral therapy in people with HIV. It was version v3.0 of the immunoSEQ assay that was run at survey level. Method: immunoSEQ multiplex PCR; TCRdb's copy keeps in-frame clones and lacks some. The table lists about 20,000 clones, roughly 86% of them singletons. Sequences were derived from unsorted PBMCs, sampled 0.5 years after starting antiretroviral therapy. The source of these receptors is a man aged 40-50 years with HIV.

The chain combines TRBV14 with TRBJ2-1, with 7 bases aligning to TRBD1. V lost 4 bases, J lost 2 bases, and 5 bases stayed unmatched. The CDR3 consists of 15 residues. Per the germline V gene, CDR1 is SGHDN and CDR2 is FVKESK. DNA for the CDR3: TGTGCCAGCAGCCCGGACAGGCTTACCTACAATGAGCAGTTCTTC. It codes for CASSPDRLTYNEQFF. Together with reference TRBV14 and TRBJ2-1, the CDR3 gives the full variable domain: EAGVTQFPSHSVIEKGQTVTLRCDPISGHDNLYWYRRVMGKEIKFLLHFVKESKQDESGMPNNRFLAERTGGTYSTLKVQPAELEDSGVYFCASSPDRLTYNEQFFGPGTRLTVL.

The chain combines TRBV9 with TRBJ1-2; TRBD1 is a possible D gene (5 bases). Germline lookup yields CDR1 SGDLS and CDR2 YYNGEE. This CDR3 spans 14 amino acids. Trimming cost V 5 bases and J 0 bases, with 11 bases left between them. CDR3 amino acids: CASSVDTSNYGYTF. CDR3 nucleotide sequence: TGTGCCAGCAGTGTGGACACTTCTAACTATGGCTACACCTTC.

CDR3 sequence reads: CASSVDMANTEAFF. The CDR3 nucleotides are TGTGCCAGCAGCGTAGACATGGCGAACACTGAAGCTTTCTTT. This chain links TRBV9 with TRBJ1-1, with D hard to call. Germline values: CDR1 SGDLS, CDR2 YYNGEE. The CDR3 runs 14 residues. Trimming took 0 bases from V and 1 from J, leaving 7 bases between them.

This clone is a singleton in its sample. As DNA, the CDR3 is TGTGCCAGCAGCCAACAGGGAATCTCGGCCGGGGAGCTGTTTTTT. Translating gives CASSQQGISAGELFF. The genes are TRBV5-5 and TRBJ2-2; possibly TRBD1 for D (6 bases). Trimming took 4 bases from V and 6 from J, leaving 16 bases between them. CDR1 is SGHKS, CDR2 YYEKEE, per germline (reference sequence). This CDR3 has 15 amino acids.

The CDR3 sequence: CASSLDAGGSYNEQFF. The DNA for the CDR3 is TGTGCCAGCAGCTTGGACGCGGGAGGTTCCTACAATGAGCAGTTCTTC. V gene TRBV7-2 combines with J gene TRBJ2-1, with 8 bases identical to TRBD2. The CDR3 loop spans 16 amino acids. J lost 1 base, V lost 3 bases, and 5 bases had no gene match. From germline, CDR1 is SGHTA and CDR2 FQGNSA.

This chain connects TRBV2 to TRBJ1-1; unclear D gene. Germline V gene data show CDR1 as SNHLY and CDR2 as FYNNEI. Trimming removed 4 bases from V and 0 bases from J, with 9 bases in between. The CDR3 runs 14 residues. CDR3 DNA sequence: TGTGCCAGCAGTGGGCACAGCTTGAACACTGAAGCTTTCTTT. Residues: CASSGHSLNTEAFF.

This clone was found a few times. This rearrangement joins TRBV9 to TRBJ1-3; D is undetermined. There are 15 residues in the CDR3. Between the trimmed V and J ends, which lost 4 bases and 3 bases, there was a span of 14 bases. Looked up from germline, CDR1 is SGDLS and CDR2 is YYNGEE. The CDR3, as DNA: TGTGCCAGCAGCCCGGGAGAGGGAGGTGGAAACACCATATATTTT. Its protein product is CASSPGEGGGNTIYF.

This chain links TRBV7-3 with TRBJ2-3, with 16 nucleotides matching TRBD2. Germline V lookup: CDR1 SGHTA, CDR2 FQGTGA. J was trimmed by 3 bases and V by 3 bases; bases with no gene match: 9. The CDR3 covers 19 residues. CDR3 DNA sequence: TGTGCCAGCAGCTTGACGGGACTAGCGGGGGGGCTAGGGACAGATACGCAGTATTTT. Residues: CASSLTGLAGGLGTDTQYF.

J is TRBJ2-1 and V is TRBV4-1, with 9 bases that match TRBD2. There are 17 residues in the CDR3. Trimming at V came to 0 bases and at J to 5 bases, leaving 8 bases not matched to a gene. Germline V gene lookup returns CDR1 MGHRA and CDR2 YSYEKL. Written as DNA, the CDR3 is TGCGCCAGCAGCCAAGATTCGGCTAGCGGGATCAACAATGAGCAGTTCTTC. It yields the protein CASSQDSASGINNEQFF.

Details on this clone: Other nucleotide sequences in the sample specify the same CDR3. The chain links TRBV18 to TRBJ1-5, with D unresolved. Germline CDR1 reads KGHSH; CDR2 reads LQKENI. CDR3 size: 13 residues. V gave up 2 bases and J gave up 6 bases, with 8 bases separating them. This CDR3 reads CASSPSGVQPQHF. The CDR3 DNA sequence: TGTGCCAGCTCACCATCCGGAGTTCAGCCCCAGCATTTT.

The CDR3 bases are TGCAGCGTTGAAGATGTTCAAGGGACAGATACGCAGTATTTT. Translated: CSVEDVQGTDTQYF. This chain connects TRBV29-1 to TRBJ2-3; D is unclear. This CDR3 region has 14 residues. The germline CDR1 and CDR2 sequences are SQVTM and ANQGSEA. V was cut by 0 bases and J by 3 bases, with 10 bases left in between.

This rearrangement joins TRBV15 to TRBJ2-7; D not certain. The V gene lost 4 bases and the J gene lost 5 bases, with 12 bases spanning the gap. The CDR3 is 13 amino acids. Germline V gene lookup returns CDR1 LNHNV and CDR2 YYDKDF (reference sequence). The CDR3 loop is CATSILSGDEQYF. The CDR3 bases are TGTGCCACCAGCATCCTGTCGGGCGACGAGCAGTACTTC.

The chain couples TRBV29-1 to TRBJ2-6, with D perhaps TRBD1 (5 bases). The germline V gene has CDR1 SQVTM and CDR2 ANQGSEA. The CDR3 consists of 17 residues. Trimming took off 6 bases at V and 1 base at J, with 19 bases between the two ends. CDR3 region: CSVETAKQGSGANVLTF. DNA for the CDR3: TGCAGCGTGGAGACGGCTAAGCAGGGTTCTGGGGCCAACGTCCTGACTTTC. The full variable domain, its missing parts supplied by reference TRBV29-1 and TRBJ2-6, is SAVISQKPSRDICQRGTSLTIQCQVDSQVTMMFWYRQQPGQSLTLIATANQGSEATYESGFVIDKFPISRPNLTFSTLTVSNMSPEDSSIYLCSVETAKQGSGANVLTFGAGSRLTVL.

This chain links TRBV27 with TRBJ2-5; 10 bases map to TRBD2. J gave up 1 base and V 5 bases, and 7 bases lay outside the gene matches. The CDR3 contains 16 residues. Germline V lookup: CDR1 MNHEY, CDR2 SMNVEV (reference sequence). CDR3 in DNA: TGTGCCAGCAGTGTGCTAGCGGGAGAGTCCCAAGAGACCCAGTACTTC. Its translation is CASSVLAGESQETQYF.

This clone was recorded only once. The chain combines TRBV18 with TRBJ2-2, with D tentatively TRBD2 (6 bases). The V end was cut by 3 bases, the J end by 5 bases, with 13 bases between. The CDR3 is 15 residues long. The germline V gene encodes CDR1 KGHSH and CDR2 LQKENI. CDR3 loop: CASSPLGGETGELFF. The CDR3 bases are TGTGCCAGCTCACCCTTGGGGGGAGAAACCGGGGAGCTGTTTTTT.

This clone appeared a single time. The V and J genes are TRBV5-1 and TRBJ1-2, with D unresolved. V lost 4 bases and J lost 4, with 11 bases in between. From germline, CDR1 is SGHRS and CDR2 YFSETQ. This CDR3 has 13 residues. The CDR3 DNA reads TGCGCCAGCAGCGAGTCCGAGGGCTATGGCTACACCTTC. It is translated as CASSESEGYGYTF.

This clone occurred a few times. The rearrangement uses TRBV6-1 and TRBJ2-7; the match to TRBD2 covers 7 bases. Germline V gene data show CDR1 as MNHNS and CDR2 as SASEGT. V was pared by 8 bases and J by 2 bases, with 3 bases of the junction left unmatched. This CDR3 has 12 residues. CDR3 nucleotide sequence: TGTGCCAGCGCACGGGAGGCCTACGAGCAGTACTTC. It yields the protein CASAREAYEQYF.

The chain carries TRBV6-6 and TRBJ1-5, with D possibly being TRBD1 (5 bases). The CDR3 length is 15 residues. Deletions cut 6 bases from V and 3 bases from J, with 15 bases between. Germline loops: CDR1 MNHNY, CDR2 SVGAGI (reference sequence). CDR3 residues: CASRRTTGNNQPQHF. CDR3 DNA sequence: TGTGCCAGCAGACGTACTACAGGAAACAATCAGCCCCAGCATTTT.

The V call is TRBV2, the J call TRBJ1-1; D gene uncertain. The CDR3 loop spans 11 amino acids. Trimming stripped 1 base from V and 11 bases from J, with 8 bases between. Germline V gives CDR1 SNHLY, CDR2 FYNNEI. The CDR3 sequence: CASSEVKIAFF. CDR3 sequence (DNA): TGTGCCAGCAGTGAAGTTAAGATTGCTTTCTTT. Drawing the rest from reference TRBV2 and TRBJ1-1, the complete variable domain is EPEVTQTPSHQVTQMGQEVILRCVPISNHLYFYWYRQILGQKVEFLVSFYNNEISEKSEIFDDQFSVERPDGSNFTLKIRSTKLEDSAMYFCASSEVKIAFFGQGTRLTVV.

This chain connects TRBV5-4 to TRBJ1-3, with 7 bases fitting TRBD1. The ends lost 4 bases at V and 0 bases at J; junction bases unmatched: 4. The length of the CDR3 is 15 residues. Germline-derived CDR1 and CDR2 are SGHNT and YYREEE (reference sequence). The CDR3 DNA reads as TGTGCCAGCAGCCTGGGACAGAGCTCTGGAAACACCATATATTTT. This translates into CASSLGQSSGNTIYF.

The V gene is TRBV4-3, the J gene TRBJ2-7, with D possibly being TRBD2 (6 bases). V lost 4 bases and J 6 bases, leaving 16 bases between the germline ends. The CDR3 is 14 residues long. CDR1 and CDR2 from the germline V gene are LGHNA and YSLEER. CDR3 sequence reads: CASSRTTNRGEQYF. CDR3 coding DNA: TGCGCCAGCAGCCGGACTACAAATCGCGGCGAGCAGTACTTC.

V gene TRBV28 combines with J gene TRBJ1-2, with 7 bases aligning to TRBD1. The germline CDR1 and CDR2 sequences are MDHEN and SYDVKM. V lost 3 bases and J lost 1; bases outside the gene matches: 8. The CDR3 has 16 amino acids. The DNA of the CDR3 is TGTGCCAGCAGTTTCCGGGACAGCACCCTTAACTATGGCTACACCTTC. It yields the protein CASSFRDSTLNYGYTF.

The chain carries TRBV5-1 and TRBJ1-1, with D tentatively TRBD1 (6 bases). Trimming took 5 bases from V and 2 from J, leaving 13 bases between them. Germline CDR1 reads SGHRS; CDR2 reads YFSETQ. CDR3 length: 14 amino acids. CDR3: CASRETGVNTEAFF. The CDR3 bases are TGCGCCAGCAGGGAGACAGGAGTTAACACTGAAGCTTTCTTT. The full variable domain, with the rest looked up from reference TRBV5-1 and TRBJ1-1, is KAGVTQTPRYLIKTRGQQVTLSCSPISGHRSVSWYQQTPGQGLQFLFEYFSETQRNKGNFPGRFSGRQFSNSRSEMNVSTLELGDSALYLCASRETGVNTEAFFGQGTRLTVV.

The chain couples TRBV7-2 to TRBJ2-5; D not certain. Between the trimmed V and J ends, which lost 5 bases and 0 bases, there was a span of 10 bases. Germline CDR1 SGHTA, CDR2 FQGNSA. This CDR3 is built from 14 residues. CDR3 nucleotide sequence: TGTGCCAGCAGCCAAGTCCGGTACCAAGAGACCCAGTACTTC. As protein: CASSQVRYQETQYF.

The chain joins TRBV29-1 to TRBJ1-2; unclear D gene. Per the germline V gene, CDR1 is SQVTM and CDR2 is ANQGSEA. The CDR3 is 15 amino acids. Trimming shortened V by 4 bases and J by 7 bases, and 22 bases separated the two germline ends. In DNA form, the CDR3 reads TGCAGCGTTGTAAATTTTGACACGTATTACGGTGGCTACACCTTC. This translates into CSVVNFDTYYGGYTF.

CDR3 nucleotide sequence: TGCGCCAGCAGCCCCCAAGTCCTTCCAAGCACAGATACGCAGTATTTT. Its protein product is CASSPQVLPSTDTQYF. This chain connects TRBV5-1 to TRBJ2-3; D remains ambiguous. V was shortened by 4 bases and J by 0 bases, with 15 bases between the two germline ends. The CDR3 runs to 16 residues. Germline assignment: CDR1 SGHRS and CDR2 YFSETQ.

This sequence joins TRBV19 and TRBJ2-7; 9 bases fit TRBD1. Trimming at V came to 7 bases and at J to 6 bases, leaving 13 bases not matched to a gene. Germline CDR1 LNHDA, CDR2 SQIVND (reference sequence). The CDR3 extends over 15 amino acids. CDR3 residues: CASTPSGTGHVEQYF. The CDR3 DNA follows: TGTGCCAGTACTCCGTCCGGGACAGGGCACGTCGAGCAGTACTTC. Using reference TRBV19 and TRBJ2-7 for the parts outside the CDR3, the full variable domain is DGGITQSPKYLFRKEGQNVTLSCEQNLNHDAMYWYRQDPGQGLRLIYYSQIVNDFQKGDIAEGYSVSREKKESFPLTVTSAQKNPTAFYLCASTPSGTGHVEQYFGPGTRLTVT.